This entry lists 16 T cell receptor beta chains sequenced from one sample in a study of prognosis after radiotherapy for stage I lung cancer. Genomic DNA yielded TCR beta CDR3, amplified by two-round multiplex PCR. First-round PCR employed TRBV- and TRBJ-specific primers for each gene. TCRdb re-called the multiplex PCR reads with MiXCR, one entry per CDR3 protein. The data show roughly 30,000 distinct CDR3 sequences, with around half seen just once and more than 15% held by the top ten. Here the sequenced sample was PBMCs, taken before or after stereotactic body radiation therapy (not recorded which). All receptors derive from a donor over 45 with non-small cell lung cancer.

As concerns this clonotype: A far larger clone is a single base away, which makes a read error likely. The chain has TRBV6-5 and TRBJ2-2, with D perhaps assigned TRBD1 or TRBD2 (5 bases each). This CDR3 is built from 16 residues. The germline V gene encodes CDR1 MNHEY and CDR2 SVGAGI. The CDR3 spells CASRRYGTTNTVELFF. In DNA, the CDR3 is TGTGCCAGCAGGAGATACGGGACGACGAACACCGTGGAGCTGTTTTTT.

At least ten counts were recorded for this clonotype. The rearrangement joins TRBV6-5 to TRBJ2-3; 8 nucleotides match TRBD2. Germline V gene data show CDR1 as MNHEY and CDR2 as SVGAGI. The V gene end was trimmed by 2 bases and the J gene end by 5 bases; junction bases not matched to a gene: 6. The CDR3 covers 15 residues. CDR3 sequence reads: CASSYPSGRGDTQYF. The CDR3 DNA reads TGTGCCAGCAGTTACCCGAGCGGGAGAGGAGATACGCAGTATTTT.

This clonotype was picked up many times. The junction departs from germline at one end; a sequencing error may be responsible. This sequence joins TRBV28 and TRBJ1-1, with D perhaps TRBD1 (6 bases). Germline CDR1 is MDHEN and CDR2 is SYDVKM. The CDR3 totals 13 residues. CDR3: CASSYRAVTKAFF. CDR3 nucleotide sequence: TGTGCCAGCAGTTACAGGGCGGTCACTAAAGCTTTCTTT. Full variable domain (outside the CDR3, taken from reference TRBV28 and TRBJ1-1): DVKVTQSSRYLVKRTGEKVFLECVQDMDHENMFWYRQDPGLGLRLIYFSYDVKMKEKGDIPEGYSVSREKKERFSLILESASTNQTSMYLCASSYRAVTKAFFGQGTRLTVV.

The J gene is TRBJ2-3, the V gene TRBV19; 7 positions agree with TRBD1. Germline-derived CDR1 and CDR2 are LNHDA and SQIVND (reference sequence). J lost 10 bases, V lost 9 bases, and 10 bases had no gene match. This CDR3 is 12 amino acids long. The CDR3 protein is CASQRQTGSQYF. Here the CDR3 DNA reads TGTGCCAGCCAACGCCAGACAGGGTCGCAGTATTTT. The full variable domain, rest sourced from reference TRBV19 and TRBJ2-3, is DGGITQSPKYLFRKEGQNVTLSCEQNLNHDAMYWYRQDPGQGLRLIYYSQIVNDFQKGDIAEGYSVSREKKESFPLTVTSAQKNPTAFYLCASQRQTGSQYFGPGTRLTVL.

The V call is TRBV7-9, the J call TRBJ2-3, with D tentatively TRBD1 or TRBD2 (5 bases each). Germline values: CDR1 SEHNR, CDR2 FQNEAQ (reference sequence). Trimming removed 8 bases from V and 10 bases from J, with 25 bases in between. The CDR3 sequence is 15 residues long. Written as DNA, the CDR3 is TGTGCCAGCGGTTTAAGAGGGGCACTATTATCTCCGCAGTATTTT. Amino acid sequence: CASGLRGALLSPQYF.

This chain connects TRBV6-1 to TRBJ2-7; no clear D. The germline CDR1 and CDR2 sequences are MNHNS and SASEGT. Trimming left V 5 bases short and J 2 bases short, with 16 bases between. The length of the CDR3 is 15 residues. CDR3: CASSPSEVGPYEQYF. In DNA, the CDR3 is TGTGCCAGCAGTCCCTCCGAAGTGGGCCCCTACGAGCAGTACTTC.

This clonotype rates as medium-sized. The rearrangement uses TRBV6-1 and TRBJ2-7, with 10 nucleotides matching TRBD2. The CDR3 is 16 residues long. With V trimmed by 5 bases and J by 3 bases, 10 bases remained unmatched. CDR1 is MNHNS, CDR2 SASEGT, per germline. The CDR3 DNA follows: TGTGCCAGCAGTCCCCGAGCTAGCGGGAGATTCTACGAGCAGTACTTC. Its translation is CASSPRASGRFYEQYF.

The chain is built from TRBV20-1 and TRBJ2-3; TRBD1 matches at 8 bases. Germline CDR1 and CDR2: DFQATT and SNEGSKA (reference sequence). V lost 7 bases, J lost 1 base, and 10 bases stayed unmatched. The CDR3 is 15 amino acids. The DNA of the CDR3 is TGCAGTGATAGGATCAGGGGGCGCCGCACAGATACGCAGTATTTT. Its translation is CSDRIRGRRTDTQYF.

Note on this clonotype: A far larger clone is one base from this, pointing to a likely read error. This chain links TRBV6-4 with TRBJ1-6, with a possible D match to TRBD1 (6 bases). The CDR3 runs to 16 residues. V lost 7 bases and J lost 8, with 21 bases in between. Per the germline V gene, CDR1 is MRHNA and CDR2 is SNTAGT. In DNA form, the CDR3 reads TGTGCCAGCATTTACCCCCCCTCGACAGGCTATTCACCCCTCCACTTT. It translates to CASIYPPSTGYSPLHF.

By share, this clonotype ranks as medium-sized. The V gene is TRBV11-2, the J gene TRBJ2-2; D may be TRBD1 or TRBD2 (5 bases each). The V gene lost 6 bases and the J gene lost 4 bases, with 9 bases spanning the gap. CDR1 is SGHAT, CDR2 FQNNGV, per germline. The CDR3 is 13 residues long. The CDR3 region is CASSGTRTGELFF. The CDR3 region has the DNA TGTGCCAGCAGTGGGACCCGCACCGGGGAGCTGTTTTTT.

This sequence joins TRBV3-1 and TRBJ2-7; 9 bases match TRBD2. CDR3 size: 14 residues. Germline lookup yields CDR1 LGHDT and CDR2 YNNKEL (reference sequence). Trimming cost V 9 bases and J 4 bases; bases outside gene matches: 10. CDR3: CASGSGSSGYEQYF. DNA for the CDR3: TGTGCCAGTGGTAGCGGGAGCTCAGGGTACGAGCAGTACTTC.

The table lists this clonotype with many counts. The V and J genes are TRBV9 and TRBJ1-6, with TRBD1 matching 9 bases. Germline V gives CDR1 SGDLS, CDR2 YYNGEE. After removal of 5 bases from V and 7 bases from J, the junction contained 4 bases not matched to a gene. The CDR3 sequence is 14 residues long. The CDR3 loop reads CASSTGTGNSPLHF. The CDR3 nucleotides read TGTGCCAGCAGTACCGGGACAGGGAATTCACCCCTCCACTTT.

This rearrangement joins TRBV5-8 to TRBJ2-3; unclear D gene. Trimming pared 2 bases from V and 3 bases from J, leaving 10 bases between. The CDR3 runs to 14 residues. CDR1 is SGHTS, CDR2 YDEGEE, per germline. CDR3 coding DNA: TGTGCCAGCAGCTTTGGTATTAGGACAGATACGCAGTATTTT. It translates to CASSFGIRTDTQYF.

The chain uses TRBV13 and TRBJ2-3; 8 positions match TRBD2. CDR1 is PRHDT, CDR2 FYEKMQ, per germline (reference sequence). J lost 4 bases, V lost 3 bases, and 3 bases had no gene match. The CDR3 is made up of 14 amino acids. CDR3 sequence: CASSFGTRSDTQYF. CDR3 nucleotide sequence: TGTGCCAGCAGCTTCGGGACTAGATCAGATACGCAGTATTTT.

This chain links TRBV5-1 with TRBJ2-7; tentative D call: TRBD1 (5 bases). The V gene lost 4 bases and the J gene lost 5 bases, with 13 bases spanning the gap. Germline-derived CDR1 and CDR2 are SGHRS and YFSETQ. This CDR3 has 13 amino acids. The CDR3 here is CASSAGQGNEQYF. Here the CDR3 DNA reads TGCGCCAGCAGCGCCGGACAAGGGAACGAGCAGTACTTC.

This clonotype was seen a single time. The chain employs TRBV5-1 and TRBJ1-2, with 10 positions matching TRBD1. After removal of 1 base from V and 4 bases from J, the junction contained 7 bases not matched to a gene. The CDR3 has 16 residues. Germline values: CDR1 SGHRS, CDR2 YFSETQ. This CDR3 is CASSLSGTGVSYGYTF. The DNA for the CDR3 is TGCGCCAGCAGCTTGTCAGGGACAGGGGTATCCTATGGCTACACCTTC.